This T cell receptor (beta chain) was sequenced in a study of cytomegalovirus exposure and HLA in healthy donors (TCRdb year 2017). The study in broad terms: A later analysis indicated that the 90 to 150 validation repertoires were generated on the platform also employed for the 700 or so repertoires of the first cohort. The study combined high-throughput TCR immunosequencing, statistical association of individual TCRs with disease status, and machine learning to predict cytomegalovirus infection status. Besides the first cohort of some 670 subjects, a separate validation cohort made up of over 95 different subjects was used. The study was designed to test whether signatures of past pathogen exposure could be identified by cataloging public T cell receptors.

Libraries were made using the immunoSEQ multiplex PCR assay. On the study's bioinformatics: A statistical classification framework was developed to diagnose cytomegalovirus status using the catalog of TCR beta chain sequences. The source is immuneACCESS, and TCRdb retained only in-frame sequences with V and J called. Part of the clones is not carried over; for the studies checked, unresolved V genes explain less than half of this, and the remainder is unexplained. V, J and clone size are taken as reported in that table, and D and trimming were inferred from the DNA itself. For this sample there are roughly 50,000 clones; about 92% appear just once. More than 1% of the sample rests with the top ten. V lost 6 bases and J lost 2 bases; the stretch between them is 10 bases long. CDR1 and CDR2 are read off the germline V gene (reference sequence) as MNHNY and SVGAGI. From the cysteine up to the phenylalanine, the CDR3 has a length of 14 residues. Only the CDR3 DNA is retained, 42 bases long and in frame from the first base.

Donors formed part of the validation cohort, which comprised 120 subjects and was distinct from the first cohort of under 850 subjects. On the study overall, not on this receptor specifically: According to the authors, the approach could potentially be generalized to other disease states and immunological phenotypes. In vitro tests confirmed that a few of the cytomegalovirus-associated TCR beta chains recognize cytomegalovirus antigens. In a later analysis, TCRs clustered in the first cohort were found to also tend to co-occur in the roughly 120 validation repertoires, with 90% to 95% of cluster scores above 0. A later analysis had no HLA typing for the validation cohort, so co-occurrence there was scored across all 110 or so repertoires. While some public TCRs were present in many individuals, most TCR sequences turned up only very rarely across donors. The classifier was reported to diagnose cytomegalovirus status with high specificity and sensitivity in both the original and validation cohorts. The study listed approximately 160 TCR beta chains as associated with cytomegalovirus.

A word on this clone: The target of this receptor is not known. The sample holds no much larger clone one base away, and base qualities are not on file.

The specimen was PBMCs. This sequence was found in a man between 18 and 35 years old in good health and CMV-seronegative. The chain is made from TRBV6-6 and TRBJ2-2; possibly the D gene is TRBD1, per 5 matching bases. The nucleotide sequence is TGTGCCAGCAGCCCGACAGCTAACACCGGGGAGCTGTTTTTT. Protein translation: CASSPTANTGELFF.